These T cell receptor beta chains were read from a single sample in a study of identical twins' blood T cells. TCRdb reprocessed the 5' RACE reads with MiXCR, giving one entry per CDR3 protein. This table has 400,000 or so distinct CDR3 sequences, 28% appearing once. Sequenced material: PBMCs. The receptors derive from a woman aged 18-49 years in good health. Both conserved end residues are part of each CDR3. A D gene is named only where the DNA matches it firmly. Clone size appears in some rows only: once, few, many, or a class for an expanded clone.

size: NA
J: TRBJ2-5
V: TRBV20-1
D: NA
DNA: TGCAGTGTCGTCGTTGGCTTTCAAGAGACCCAGTACTTC
CDR3: CSVVVGFQETQYF

size: NA
J: TRBJ1-1
V: TRBV3-1
D: NA
DNA: TGTGCCAGCAGCTCACCTGCAGGTCGGAGGACGGGTGACACTGAAGCTTTCTTT
CDR3: CASSSPAGRRTGDTEAFF

size: NA
J: TRBJ1-1
V: TRBV29-1
D: NA
DNA: TGCGCCTCCGATCTAGGGCCCGAGGTGGCTGAAGCTTTCTTT
CDR3: CASDLGPEVAEAFF

size: NA
J: TRBJ1-6
V: TRBV11-2
D: NA
DNA: TGTGCCAGCAGCGGAGATCTTAATTCACCCCTCCACTTT
CDR3: CASSGDLNSPLHF

size: few
J: TRBJ2-7
V: TRBV20-1
D: NA
DNA: TGCAGTGCTGGGCCCAAGTACGAGCAGTACTTC
CDR3: CSAGPKYEQYF

size: NA
J: TRBJ2-1
V: TRBV4-1
D: NA
DNA: TGCGCCAGCAACCAAGCTATAACGGTTGAGGGCAATGAGCAGTTCTTC
CDR3: CASNQAITVEGNEQFF

size: NA
J: TRBJ2-3
V: TRBV5-4
D: TRBD2
DNA: TGTGCCAGCAGCTCGGAGACTAGCGCGAGGGGCGCAGATACGCAGTATTTT
CDR3: CASSSETSARGADTQYF

size: few
J: TRBJ1-5
V: TRBV11-1
D: TRBD1
DNA: TGTGCCGGCAGCCCGGACAGGGACCAGCCCCAGCATTTT
CDR3: CAGSPDRDQPQHF

size: few
J: TRBJ1-5
V: TRBV11-2
D: NA
DNA: TGTGCCAGCAGCTTATCCGCACCGAATCAGCCCCAGCATTTT
CDR3: CASSLSAPNQPQHF

size: few
J: TRBJ2-3
V: TRBV19
D: NA
DNA: TGTGCCAGTAGTATCCGGAAGGGGCCCACAGATACGCAGTATTTT
CDR3: CASSIRKGPTDTQYF

size: NA
J: TRBJ1-2
V: TRBV28
D: NA
DNA: TGTGCCAGCAGCACGACAGGATTCTATGGCTACACCTTC
CDR3: CASSTTGFYGYTF

size: NA
J: TRBJ1-3
V: TRBV20-1
D: NA
DNA: TGCAGTGCGCCTACCCGGGGGGCGCGGGGAAACACCATATATTTT
CDR3: CSAPTRGARGNTIYF

size: few
J: TRBJ2-1
V: TRBV29-1
D: NA
DNA: TGCAGCGTCGGATTCTTCGGACAGTACAATGAGCAGTTCTTC
CDR3: CSVGFFGQYNEQFF

size: NA
J: TRBJ1-1
V: TRBV5-1
D: TRBD1
DNA: TGCGCCAGCAGCTGGACAGGGCCGAACACTGAAGCTTTCTTT
CDR3: CASSWTGPNTEAFF

size: few
J: TRBJ1-1
V: TRBV29-1
D: NA
DNA: TGCAGCGGGAAGGGTCGGGGCGGGAACACTGAAGCTTTCTTT
CDR3: CSGKGRGGNTEAFF

size: few
J: TRBJ1-4
V: TRBV19
D: NA
DNA: TGTGCCAGTAGGGGGTTTCGAGAAAAACTGTTTTTT
CDR3: CASRGFREKLFF

size: NA
J: TRBJ2-1
V: TRBV20-1
D: NA
DNA: TGCTCTTTTATCGAAAGTTCCTACAATGAGCAGTTCTTC
CDR3: CSFIESSYNEQFF

size: many
J: TRBJ2-7
V: TRBV6-5
D: NA
DNA: TGTGCCAGCAGTTACTCATGGAGCTACGAGCAGTACTTC
CDR3: CASSYSWSYEQYF

size: few
J: TRBJ1-5
V: TRBV7-9
D: NA
DNA: TGTGCCAGCAGCCGTTTGCAGGAGCCCCAGCATTTT
CDR3: CASSRLQEPQHF

size: NA
J: TRBJ2-3
V: TRBV14
D: NA
DNA: TGTGCCAGCAGCCAAGAATCTGATACGCAGTATTTT
CDR3: CASSQESDTQYF

size: many
J: TRBJ1-1
V: TRBV3-1
D: NA
DNA: TGTGCCAGCAGCCAGAGGGGGTACACTGAAGCTTTCTTT
CDR3: CASSQRGYTEAFF

size: NA
J: TRBJ1-1
V: TRBV2
D: NA
DNA: TGTGCCAGCAGTGAAAAGCGCAGGACTGAAGCTTTCTTT
CDR3: CASSEKRRTEAFF

size: few
J: TRBJ1-4
V: TRBV7-8
D: TRBD1
DNA: TGTGCCAGCAGCTTAGGTGCCGGGACAGATAATGAAAAACTGTTTTTT
CDR3: CASSLGAGTDNEKLFF

size: NA
J: TRBJ2-7
V: TRBV18
D: NA
DNA: TGTGCCAGCTCACCACTCCTCGAGCAGTACTTC
CDR3: CASSPLLEQYF

size: NA
J: TRBJ1-4
V: TRBV12-5
D: NA
DNA: TGTGCTAGTGGTTTTCATATACCGGAAAAACTGTTTTTT
CDR3: CASGFHIPEKLFF

size: few
J: TRBJ2-1
V: TRBV9
D: NA
DNA: TGTGCCAGCAGCGTAGGGAGTCCCAGCTACAATGAGCAGTTCTTC
CDR3: CASSVGSPSYNEQFF

size: NA
J: TRBJ1-2
V: TRBV27
D: NA
DNA: TGTGCCAGCAGTTTATCGACCACCGGCGGCTACACCTTC
CDR3: CASSLSTTGGYTF

size: few
J: TRBJ1-2
V: TRBV7-9
D: NA
DNA: TGTGCCAGCAGCTTATATGATAACTATGGCTACACCTTC
CDR3: CASSLYDNYGYTF

size: NA
J: TRBJ1-1
V: TRBV7-9
D: TRBD1
DNA: TGTGCCAGCAGCTCGCGACAGGGGGAGATCACTGAAGCTTTCTTT
CDR3: CASSSRQGEITEAFF

size: few
J: TRBJ1-6
V: TRBV5-1
D: TRBD1
DNA: TGCGCCAGCAGCTTGCGTGGACAGGGGAGTTCACCCCTCCACTTT
CDR3: CASSLRGQGSSPLHF

size: NA
J: TRBJ1-1
V: TRBV12-3/TRBV12-4
D: NA
DNA: TGTGCCAGCACCCGTTCGGCTGGGGCTGGGGTTTTCTTT
CDR3: CASTRSAGAGVFF

size: many
J: TRBJ2-7
V: TRBV10-3
D: NA
DNA: TGTGCCATCAGTGCTGAGCGCTACGAGCAGTACTTC
CDR3: CAISAERYEQYF

size: NA
J: TRBJ1-2
V: TRBV12-3/TRBV12-4
D: NA
DNA: TGTGCCAGCGGGGCAGACCAACGTAACTATGGCTACACCTTC
CDR3: CASGADQRNYGYTF

size: NA
J: TRBJ2-5
V: TRBV3-1
D: NA
DNA: TGTGCCAGCAGCCCGTTTGGGGTCGATCTGGAGACCCAGTACTTC
CDR3: CASSPFGVDLETQYF

size: NA
J: TRBJ2-3
V: TRBV25-1
D: NA
DNA: TGTGCCAGCAGTAGACAGGATTTTGGTGCAGATACGCAGTATTTT
CDR3: CASSRQDFGADTQYF

size: few
J: TRBJ1-2
V: TRBV3-1
D: NA
DNA: TGTGCCAGCAGCCAAGTCGGGAACGGCTACAACTATGGCTACACCTTC
CDR3: CASSQVGNGYNYGYTF

size: NA
J: TRBJ2-3
V: TRBV20-1
D: NA
DNA: TGCAGTGCTAGAGATACTGCCTCTGGCACAGATACGCAGTATTTT
CDR3: CSARDTASGTDTQYF

size: NA
J: TRBJ2-5
V: TRBV18
D: TRBD2
DNA: TGTGCCAGTCTAACGGGGGGAAGAGAGACCCAGTACTTC
CDR3: CASLTGGRETQYF

size: few
J: TRBJ1-2
V: TRBV20-1
D: NA
DNA: TGCGTCGGCGGGAGGAACTATGGCTACACCTTC
CDR3: CVGGRNYGYTF

size: few
J: TRBJ2-3
V: TRBV27
D: NA
DNA: TGTGCCAGCAGTTTCTGGGGTTCGGAGACAGATACGCAGTATTTT
CDR3: CASSFWGSETDTQYF

size: NA
J: TRBJ2-2
V: TRBV9
D: NA
DNA: TGTGCCAGCAGCGTAGCTCAGACTTCGAACACCGGGGAGCTGTTTTTT
CDR3: CASSVAQTSNTGELFF

size: NA
J: TRBJ2-7
V: TRBV29-1
D: NA
DNA: TGCAGCGTTGAACCTGGACAAATCTACGAGCAGTACTTC
CDR3: CSVEPGQIYEQYF

size: NA
J: TRBJ1-3
V: TRBV3-1
D: NA
DNA: TGTGCCAGCAGCCAAGGGTGGGTATCTGGAAACACCATATATTTT
CDR3: CASSQGWVSGNTIYF

size: NA
J: TRBJ2-2
V: TRBV5-6
D: NA
DNA: TGTGCCAGCAGCTTAACGCCACAGGGAGACACCGGGGAGCTGTTTTTT
CDR3: CASSLTPQGDTGELFF

size: NA
J: TRBJ1-5
V: TRBV29-1
D: NA
DNA: TGCGGCGTCCTAACGGGCAATCAGCCCCAGCATTTT
CDR3: CGVLTGNQPQHF

size: NA
J: TRBJ2-2
V: TRBV21-1
D: NA
DNA: TGTGCCACTTCGGGAACGAACACCGGGGAGCTGTTTTTT
CDR3: CATSGTNTGELFF

size: NA
J: TRBJ1-1
V: TRBV19
D: TRBD1
DNA: TGTGCCAGTAGTACAGGACAGGGGAGAGCCAACACTGAAGCTTTCTTT
CDR3: CASSTGQGRANTEAFF

size: NA
J: TRBJ1-6
V: TRBV5-1
D: NA
DNA: TGCGCCAGCAGCTTTTACGGACGGGAACTAAATTCACCCCTCCACTTT
CDR3: CASSFYGRELNSPLHF

size: NA
J: TRBJ1-5
V: TRBV30
D: NA
DNA: TGTGCCTGGAGTGATCAAAGAAATCAGCCCCAGCATTTT
CDR3: CAWSDQRNQPQHF

size: few
J: TRBJ2-7
V: TRBV9
D: NA
DNA: TGTGCCAGCAGCGTAGGGGGGAACGAAATCAACTACGAGCAGTACTTC
CDR3: CASSVGGNEINYEQYF

size: NA
J: TRBJ1-1
V: TRBV19
D: NA
DNA: TGTGCCAGTAATCCGCGGGGGAACACTGAAGCTTTCTTT
CDR3: CASNPRGNTEAFF

size: few
J: TRBJ2-1
V: TRBV4-3
D: TRBD2
DNA: TGCGCCAGCAGCCAAGAGCCTAGCGGGAGAAGCAATGAGCAGTTCTTC
CDR3: CASSQEPSGRSNEQFF

size: few
J: TRBJ1-1
V: TRBV20-1
D: NA
DNA: TGCAGTGCTAGAGATGGCAGGTTGGTGGCTTTCTTT
CDR3: CSARDGRLVAFF

size: NA
J: TRBJ2-1
V: TRBV20-1
D: TRBD2
DNA: TGCAGTGCGTACGGACTAGCGGGATCCAATGAGCAGTTCTTC
CDR3: CSAYGLAGSNEQFF

size: few
J: TRBJ1-3
V: TRBV2
D: NA
DNA: TGTGCCAGCTCAGGGGAGGACAGTCTTCCTGGAAACACCATATATTTT
CDR3: CASSGEDSLPGNTIYF

size: NA
J: TRBJ1-5
V: TRBV4-3
D: NA
DNA: TGCGCCAGCAGCCAAGTATTAGGGCTCAATCAGCCCCAGCATTTT
CDR3: CASSQVLGLNQPQHF

size: NA
J: TRBJ1-1
V: TRBV2
D: NA
DNA: TGTGCCAGCAGTGCTCCGGAGAACACTGAAGCTTTCTTT
CDR3: CASSAPENTEAFF

size: many
J: TRBJ2-7
V: TRBV2
D: TRBD1
DNA: TGTGCCAGCACCGGGACAGGGGGCCTGCAGTACTTC
CDR3: CASTGTGGLQYF

size: once
J: TRBJ1-2
V: TRBV12-3/TRBV12-4
D: NA
DNA: TGTGCCAGCAGTTTAGGGACAGCCAGCTATGGCTACACCTTC
CDR3: CASSLGTASYGYTF

size: NA
J: TRBJ1-2
V: TRBV20-1
D: NA
DNA: TGCGGTGCCCCAGGAATTGGGGGCTACACCTTC
CDR3: CGAPGIGGYTF